A selection of T cell receptor beta chains follows, all from one sample in a study of blood T cell repertoires in COVID-19. Profiling relied on immunoSEQ multiplex PCR, and the TCRdb table lists in-frame clones only, not all of them. This table holds some 80,000 clones, about 76% found once. Sequencing input: peripheral blood. All receptors come from a woman of 80 years or more with active or convalescent COVID-19. Both conserved end residues are part of each CDR3. Fields, in order: clone size, D gene, V gene, J gene, CDR3 protein, CDR3 DNA. A D gene is named only where the DNA matches it firmly. Some rows mark clone size as missing; the rest say once, few, many or name a class of expanded clone.

abundance: NA; d_gene: NA; v_gene: TRBV11-2; j_gene: TRBJ2-7; CDR3aa: CASSLGAGSYEQYF; CDR3nt: TGTGCCAGCAGCTTAGGGGCGGGTTCCTACGAGCAGTACTTC
abundance: NA; d_gene: NA; v_gene: TRBV7-2; j_gene: TRBJ1-1; CDR3aa: CASSLANAQGEAFF; CDR3nt: TGTGCCAGCAGCTTAGCTAATGCTCAGGGTGAAGCTTTCTTT
abundance: NA; d_gene: NA; v_gene: TRBV6-5; j_gene: TRBJ2-7; CDR3aa: CASSYSTDRTEQYF; CDR3nt: TGTGCCAGCAGTTACTCGACCGACAGGACCGAGCAGTACTTC
abundance: NA; d_gene: NA; v_gene: TRBV15; j_gene: TRBJ1-2; CDR3aa: CATSRDLDSGYGYTF; CDR3nt: TGTGCCACCAGCAGAGATCTGGACAGTGGGTATGGCTACACCTTC
abundance: NA; d_gene: NA; v_gene: TRBV23-1; j_gene: TRBJ1-2; CDR3aa: CASSLGAANYGYTF; CDR3nt: TGCGCCAGCAGTCTAGGGGCAGCTAACTATGGCTACACCTTC
abundance: few; d_gene: NA; v_gene: TRBV28; j_gene: TRBJ2-7; CDR3aa: CASIGPGSEGYEQYF; CDR3nt: TGTGCCAGCATCGGACCAGGGTCTGAAGGCTACGAGCAGTACTTC
abundance: NA; d_gene: NA; v_gene: TRBV10-2; j_gene: TRBJ1-1; CDR3aa: CASRRTGTEAFF; CDR3nt: TGCGCCAGCAGGAGAACAGGGACTGAAGCTTTCTTT
abundance: NA; d_gene: NA; v_gene: TRBV7-2; j_gene: TRBJ1-2; CDR3aa: CASSLGRASYGYTF; CDR3nt: TGTGCCAGCAGCTTAGGCAGGGCCAGCTATGGCTACACCTTC
abundance: few; d_gene: TRBD1; v_gene: TRBV19; j_gene: TRBJ2-3; CDR3aa: CASKQDRATDTQYF; CDR3nt: TGTGCCAGCAAGCAAGACAGGGCCACAGATACGCAGTATTTT
abundance: few; d_gene: NA; v_gene: TRBV2; j_gene: TRBJ1-6; CDR3aa: CASSPGPNSPLHF; CDR3nt: TGTGCCAGCAGCCCCGGTCCGAATTCACCCCTCCACTTT
abundance: NA; d_gene: NA; v_gene: TRBV7-3; j_gene: TRBJ2-2; CDR3aa: CASSLRGENTGELFF; CDR3nt: TGTGCCAGCAGCTTAAGGGGGGAGAACACCGGGGAGCTGTTTTTT
abundance: NA; d_gene: NA; v_gene: TRBV2; j_gene: TRBJ1-5; CDR3aa: CASKQAEVNQPQHF; CDR3nt: TGTGCCAGCAAACAGGCGGAAGTCAATCAGCCCCAGCATTTT
abundance: once; d_gene: TRBD1; v_gene: TRBV5-1; j_gene: TRBJ1-1; CDR3aa: CASKRTGNTEAFF; CDR3nt: TGCGCCAGCAAGCGGACAGGGAACACTGAAGCTTTCTTT
abundance: NA; d_gene: NA; v_gene: TRBV12-3/TRBV12-4; j_gene: TRBJ1-1; CDR3aa: CASSLGQGLEAFF; CDR3nt: TGTGCCAGCAGTTTAGGGCAGGGTTTAGAAGCTTTCTTT
abundance: NA; d_gene: NA; v_gene: TRBV7-9; j_gene: TRBJ2-7; CDR3aa: CASSAYYEQYF; CDR3nt: TGTGCCAGCAGCGCCTACTACGAGCAGTACTTC
abundance: NA; d_gene: NA; v_gene: TRBV6-5; j_gene: TRBJ1-2; CDR3aa: CASSYNNGGYTF; CDR3nt: TGTGCCAGCAGTTACAATAACGGGGGCTACACCTTC
abundance: NA; d_gene: NA; v_gene: TRBV18; j_gene: TRBJ1-1; CDR3aa: CASSPVVVNTEAFF; CDR3nt: TGTGCCAGCTCACCCGTAGTAGTGAACACTGAAGCTTTCTTT
abundance: NA; d_gene: NA; v_gene: TRBV19; j_gene: TRBJ2-1; CDR3aa: CASERSGEENEQFF; CDR3nt: TGTGCCAGTGAGCGGTCCGGGGAGGAAAATGAGCAGTTCTTC
abundance: NA; d_gene: NA; v_gene: TRBV7-6; j_gene: TRBJ2-5; CDR3aa: CASSLERTGSSSPQYF; CDR3nt: TGTGCCAGCAGCTTAGAAAGAACCGGGTCTAGCTCCCCCCAGTACTTC
abundance: NA; d_gene: NA; v_gene: TRBV6-1; j_gene: TRBJ1-5; CDR3aa: CASSVTGRGSNQPQHF; CDR3nt: TGTGCCAGCAGTGTTACCGGAAGAGGTAGCAATCAGCCCCAGCATTTT
abundance: NA; d_gene: NA; v_gene: TRBV5-8; j_gene: TRBJ1-2; CDR3aa: CASSIRLDGYTF; CDR3nt: TGTGCCAGCAGCATCAGGTTGGATGGCTACACCTTC
abundance: NA; d_gene: NA; v_gene: TRBV10-3; j_gene: TRBJ1-3; CDR3aa: CASHPTGGSGNTIYF; CDR3nt: TGTGCCAGTCACCCGACAGGTGGATCTGGAAACACCATATATTTT
abundance: few; d_gene: NA; v_gene: TRBV10-3; j_gene: TRBJ1-3; CDR3aa: CAIEPSDIPNSGNTIYF; CDR3nt: TGTGCCATCGAGCCCTCGGACATTCCAAACTCTGGAAACACCATATATTTT
abundance: NA; d_gene: TRBD2; v_gene: TRBV6-2/TRBV6-3; j_gene: TRBJ2-1; CDR3aa: CASSGGAHGGVHNEQFF; CDR3nt: TGTGCCAGCAGTGGCGGGGCGCACGGGGGGGTTCACAATGAGCAGTTCTTC
abundance: NA; d_gene: NA; v_gene: TRBV11-2; j_gene: TRBJ2-1; CDR3aa: CASSPSPGNNEQFF; CDR3nt: TGTGCCAGCAGCCCCTCCCCAGGGAACAATGAGCAGTTCTTC
abundance: NA; d_gene: TRBD1; v_gene: TRBV7-2; j_gene: TRBJ1-3; CDR3aa: CASSPSTGTGRNTIYF; CDR3nt: TGTGCCAGCAGCCCGTCGACAGGGACGGGCAGGAACACCATATATTTT
abundance: NA; d_gene: NA; v_gene: TRBV24-1; j_gene: TRBJ2-2; CDR3aa: CATRGGVGAGELFF; CDR3nt: TGTGCCACCAGGGGAGGAGTGGGGGCCGGGGAGCTGTTTTTT
abundance: once; d_gene: TRBD1; v_gene: TRBV19; j_gene: TRBJ1-5; CDR3aa: CASRGTGRDQPQHF; CDR3nt: TGTGCCAGTAGGGGGACAGGGAGAGATCAGCCCCAGCATTTT
abundance: NA; d_gene: NA; v_gene: TRBV11-2; j_gene: TRBJ2-3; CDR3aa: CASSNSRAQYF; CDR3nt: TGTGCCAGCAGCAATAGTCGGGCGCAGTATTTT
abundance: few; d_gene: NA; v_gene: TRBV7-8; j_gene: TRBJ2-7; CDR3aa: CASSEGHDSSYEQYF; CDR3nt: TGTGCCAGCAGCGAAGGACACGATAGCTCCTACGAGCAGTACTTC
abundance: NA; d_gene: NA; v_gene: TRBV2; j_gene: TRBJ2-6; CDR3aa: CASRDRNSGANVLTF; CDR3nt: TGTGCCAGCAGAGACAGAAACTCTGGGGCCAACGTCCTGACTTTC
abundance: NA; d_gene: TRBD1; v_gene: TRBV3-1/TRBV3-2; j_gene: TRBJ1-5; CDR3aa: CASSHRTGEDQPQHF; CDR3nt: TGTGCCAGCAGCCACAGGACAGGGGAGGACCAGCCCCAGCATTTT
abundance: NA; d_gene: TRBD1; v_gene: TRBV6-5; j_gene: TRBJ1-4; CDR3aa: CASSRDRDEKLFF; CDR3nt: TGTGCCAGCAGTCGGGACAGGGACGAAAAACTGTTTTTT
abundance: once; d_gene: NA; v_gene: TRBV4-3; j_gene: TRBJ2-2; CDR3aa: CASSQVRGSGELFF; CDR3nt: TGCGCCAGCAGCCAAGTACGGGGTTCGGGGGAGCTGTTTTTT
abundance: NA; d_gene: TRBD2; v_gene: TRBV11-1; j_gene: TRBJ2-5; CDR3aa: CASSLPTSGGGETQYF; CDR3nt: TGTGCCAGCAGCTTACCGACTAGCGGGGGTGGAGAGACCCAGTACTTC
abundance: NA; d_gene: NA; v_gene: TRBV7-9; j_gene: TRBJ1-1; CDR3aa: CASSSAGRGAAEAFF; CDR3nt: TGTGCCAGCAGCTCTGCGGGACGGGGTGCCGCTGAAGCTTTCTTT
abundance: NA; d_gene: NA; v_gene: TRBV28; j_gene: TRBJ2-7; CDR3aa: CASQQEGLPLEQYF; CDR3nt: TGTGCCAGCCAACAGGAGGGGTTGCCGCTCGAGCAGTACTTC
abundance: NA; d_gene: TRBD1; v_gene: TRBV6-2/TRBV6-3; j_gene: TRBJ2-3; CDR3aa: CASSRDSASDTQYF; CDR3nt: TGTGCCAGCAGCCGGGACAGCGCGTCGGATACGCAGTATTTT
abundance: NA; d_gene: TRBD1; v_gene: TRBV6-2/TRBV6-3; j_gene: TRBJ1-1; CDR3aa: CASSFAGTGHFPEAFF; CDR3nt: TGTGCCAGCAGCTTCGCCGGGACAGGGCACTTCCCCGAAGCTTTCTTT
abundance: NA; d_gene: TRBD1; v_gene: TRBV7-9; j_gene: TRBJ2-7; CDR3aa: CASTRTGSSYEQYF; CDR3nt: TGTGCCAGCACCAGGACAGGGAGCTCCTACGAGCAGTACTTC